What follows describes a single T cell receptor (beta chain). Its antigen is as yet unknown. A much larger clone lies one base from this, so it may be a read error. The data derive from a study of tumor-infiltrating lymphocytes in primary liver carcinoma. Broader study findings: Tumor region pairs showed greater overlap than either tumor-adjacent or tumor-blood pairs did.

CDR3 length: 15 residues. In germline, CDR1 is SGHNT, CDR2 YYREEE (reference sequence). Blood RNA came from unsorted whole blood; germline DNA was also extracted. Patients were chronically HBV-infected and treatment-naive. Making TCR beta cDNA involved around 500 ng total RNA and a constant-region primer. TCR beta libraries came from three nested multiplex PCR rounds using slightly modified ARM-PCR. The study ran its first two PCR rounds for approximately 11 cycles each, using TRBV1-TRBV30 forward primers and a C-beta reverse primer. TCRdb redid the calling of the multiplex PCR reads with MiXCR, one entry per CDR3 protein. This sample carries about 200,000 distinct CDR3 sequences, 65% of them seen once, and the ten largest clones take 6% to 8.5%.

The sequence came from a woman aged 60 to 75 with primary liver carcinoma and hepatitis B virus infection. The sequencing input was peripheral blood. The V and J genes are TRBV5-4 and TRBJ2-1; the match to TRBD2 covers 8 bases. The CDR3 DNA reads TGTGCCAGCAGCAGGCAAGCGGGAGCGGAAAATGAGCAGTTATTC. As protein: CASSRQAGAENEQLF.